This T cell receptor (beta chain) was sequenced during a study of graft-versus-host responses after intestinal transplantation. A note on this clone: Other DNA sequences of this sample code for an identical CDR3.

Profiled with immunoSEQ multiplex PCR; TCRdb holds only in-frame clones, not every one. The sample carries 60,000 to 65,000 clones, roughly nine tenths recorded once. Graft samples were processed, releasing intraepithelial and lamina propria lymphocytes. This sequence was found in a human patient who received an intestinal transplant, so some T cells may come from the graft donor. The material sequenced was ileum tissue, taken roughly 390 days after transplant.

CDR3 coding DNA: TGTGCCAGCAGTCCTCTAGATAGCACAGATACGCAGTATTTT. Translation gives CASSPLDSTDTQYF. The chain carries TRBV28 and TRBJ2-3, with D hard to call. CDR3 length equals 14 residues. Germline CDR1 reads MDHEN; CDR2 reads SYDVKM. V shed 5 bases and J shed 0 bases, with 9 bases lying between them.